This T cell receptor beta chain was obtained from a study of blood T cell repertoires in COVID-19. On the study more broadly: The United States, Italy and Spain supplied acute and convalescent COVID-19 samples.

Per the original methods: Amplification from reference gene primers served as the basis for estimated nucleated cell counts. TCRdb's table, derived via immunoSEQ multiplex PCR, lists solely in-frame clones and lacks some. The V and J calls and clone size were taken over from that table, and D and trimming were inferred from the DNA. This repertoire shows about 220,000 clones, about nine tenths found once; its top ten account for roughly 2.6%. The CDR3 has 14 residues. CDR1 MNHEY and CDR2 SVGAGI come from the germline V gene. V was clipped by 6 bases and J by 6 bases; unmatched bases: 8. Cohorts were determined from participant-reported clinical history. The study counted Cohort 3 donors as recovered given two negative PCRs, clearance, or symptom resolution.

The sample was PBMCs or T cells enriched from blood (not recorded which). The source of this sequence is a woman aged 25 to 39 who had recovered from COVID-19. The J gene is TRBJ1-2, the V gene TRBV6-5; 9 bases agree with TRBD1. CDR3 residues: CASRGTGREDGYTF. CDR3 DNA sequence: TGTGCCAGCAGGGGGACAGGGAGGGAGGATGGCTACACCTTC.